This T cell receptor (beta chain) originates from a study of blood T cell repertoires in COVID-19. Study summary: The samples span acute and convalescent COVID-19 from the United States, Italy and Spain.

Residents of about two dozen US areas, aged roughly 18 to 95 years, made up the participants. The CDR3 sequence is 15 residues long. V lost 3 bases, J lost 3 bases, and 4 bases stayed unmatched. Germline V lookup: CDR1 SGDLS, CDR2 YYNGEE. TCRdb keeps only in-frame clones here, not all; method: immunoSEQ multiplex PCR. The repertoire holds about 300,000 clones, around nine tenths seen once, with 5% to 5.5% in the top ten. This TCR came from a man aged 55-75 years who had recovered from COVID-19. Material for sequencing was PBMCs or T cells enriched from blood (not recorded which). V is TRBV9 and J is TRBJ1-3; TRBD1 matches at 9 bases. CDR3 bases: TGTGCCAGCAGCGACAGGGGGCCTTATGGAAACACCATATATTTT. It codes for CASSDRGPYGNTIYF.